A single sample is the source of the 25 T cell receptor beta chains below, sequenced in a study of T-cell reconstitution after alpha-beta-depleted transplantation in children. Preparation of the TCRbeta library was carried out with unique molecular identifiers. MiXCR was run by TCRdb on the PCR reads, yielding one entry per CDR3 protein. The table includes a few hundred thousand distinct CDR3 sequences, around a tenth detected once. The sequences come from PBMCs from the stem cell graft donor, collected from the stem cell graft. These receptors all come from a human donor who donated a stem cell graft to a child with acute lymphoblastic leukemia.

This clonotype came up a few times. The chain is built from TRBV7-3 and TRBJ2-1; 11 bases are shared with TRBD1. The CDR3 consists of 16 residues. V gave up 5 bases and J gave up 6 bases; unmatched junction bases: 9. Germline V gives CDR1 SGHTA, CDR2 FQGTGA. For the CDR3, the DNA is TGTGCCAGCAGCCCCACCGGGACAGGGGGGTTCAATGAGCAGTTCTTC. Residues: CASSPTGTGGFNEQFF.

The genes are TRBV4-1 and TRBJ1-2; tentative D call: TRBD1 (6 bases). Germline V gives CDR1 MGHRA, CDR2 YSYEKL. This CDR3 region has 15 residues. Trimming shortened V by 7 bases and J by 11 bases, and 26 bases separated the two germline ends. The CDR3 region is CASTPGSGANYQYTF. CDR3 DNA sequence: TGCGCCAGCACCCCTGGTTCAGGGGCTAACTATCAGTACACCTTC.

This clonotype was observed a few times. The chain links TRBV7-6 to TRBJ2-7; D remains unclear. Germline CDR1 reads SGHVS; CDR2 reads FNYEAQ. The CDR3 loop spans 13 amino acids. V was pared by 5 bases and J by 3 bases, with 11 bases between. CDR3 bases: TGTGCCAGCAGCCGTGAGGTTTTCTACGAGCAGTACTTC. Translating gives CASSREVFYEQYF.

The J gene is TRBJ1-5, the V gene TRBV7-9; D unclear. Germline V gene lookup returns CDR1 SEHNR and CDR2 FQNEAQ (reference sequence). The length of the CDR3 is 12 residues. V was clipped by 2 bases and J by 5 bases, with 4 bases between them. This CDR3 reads CASSLIYQPQHF. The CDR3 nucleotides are TGTGCCAGCAGCTTAATCTATCAGCCCCAGCATTTT.

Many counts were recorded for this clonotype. As DNA, the CDR3 is TGCGCCAGCAGCTCAGGGGGACTAGGCGGCTACACCTTC. It specifies CASSSGGLGGYTF. The chain has TRBV5-1 and TRBJ1-2, with 7 bases that match TRBD1. The CDR3 has 13 residues. With V trimmed by 3 bases and J by 8 bases, 7 bases remained unmatched. The germline CDR1 and CDR2 sequences are SGHRS and YFSETQ.

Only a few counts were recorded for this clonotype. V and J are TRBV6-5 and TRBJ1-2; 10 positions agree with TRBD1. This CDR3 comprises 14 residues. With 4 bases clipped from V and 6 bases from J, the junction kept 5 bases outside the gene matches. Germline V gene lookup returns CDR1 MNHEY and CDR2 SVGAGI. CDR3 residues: CASSFSGTGDGYTF. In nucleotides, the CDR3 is TGTGCCAGCAGTTTCTCCGGGACAGGGGATGGCTACACCTTC.

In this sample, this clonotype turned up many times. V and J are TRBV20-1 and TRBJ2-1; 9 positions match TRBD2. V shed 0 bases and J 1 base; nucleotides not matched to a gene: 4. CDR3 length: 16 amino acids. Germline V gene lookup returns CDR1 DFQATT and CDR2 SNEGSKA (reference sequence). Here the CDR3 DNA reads TGCAGTGCTAGAGATGTTAGCGGGAGTTCCTACAATGAGCAGTTCTTC. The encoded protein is CSARDVSGSSYNEQFF.

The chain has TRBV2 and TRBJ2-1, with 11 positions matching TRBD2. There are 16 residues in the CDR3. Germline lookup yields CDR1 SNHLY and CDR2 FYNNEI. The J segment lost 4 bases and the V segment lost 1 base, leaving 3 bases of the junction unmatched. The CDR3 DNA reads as TGTGCCAGCAGTGAAGAAGGGACTAGCGGATACAATGAGCAGTTCTTC. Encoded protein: CASSEEGTSGYNEQFF.

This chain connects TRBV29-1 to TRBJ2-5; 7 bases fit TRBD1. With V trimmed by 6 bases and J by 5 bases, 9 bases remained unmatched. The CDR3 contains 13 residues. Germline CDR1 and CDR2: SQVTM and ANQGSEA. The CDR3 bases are TGCAGCGTGGCTAGACAGGGTGGGGAGACCCAGTACTTC. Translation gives CSVARQGGETQYF. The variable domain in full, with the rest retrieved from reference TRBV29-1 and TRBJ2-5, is SAVISQKPSRDICQRGTSLTIQCQVDSQVTMMFWYRQQPGQSLTLIATANQGSEATYESGFVIDKFPISRPNLTFSTLTVSNMSPEDSSIYLCSVARQGGETQYFGPGTRLLVL.

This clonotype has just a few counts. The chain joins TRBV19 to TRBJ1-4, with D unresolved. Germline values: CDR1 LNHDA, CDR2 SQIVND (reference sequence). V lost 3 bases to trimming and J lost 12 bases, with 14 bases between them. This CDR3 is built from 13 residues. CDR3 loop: CASSIEETLQLFF. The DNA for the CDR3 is TGTGCCAGTAGTATCGAAGAGACACTGCAACTGTTTTTT.

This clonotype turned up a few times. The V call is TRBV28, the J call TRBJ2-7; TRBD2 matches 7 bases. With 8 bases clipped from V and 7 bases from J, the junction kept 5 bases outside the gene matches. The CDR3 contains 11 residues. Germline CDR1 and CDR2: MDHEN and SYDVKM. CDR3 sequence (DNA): TGTGCCAGCCTCCTGGGGGGGGAGCAGTACTTC. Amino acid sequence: CASLLGGEQYF.

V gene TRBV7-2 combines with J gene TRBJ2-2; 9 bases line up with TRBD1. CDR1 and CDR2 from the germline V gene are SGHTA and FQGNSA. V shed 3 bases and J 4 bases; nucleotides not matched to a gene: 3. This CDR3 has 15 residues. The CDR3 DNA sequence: TGTGCCAGCAGCTTCTGGGACAGGGCCACCGGGGAGCTGTTTTTT. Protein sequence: CASSFWDRATGELFF.

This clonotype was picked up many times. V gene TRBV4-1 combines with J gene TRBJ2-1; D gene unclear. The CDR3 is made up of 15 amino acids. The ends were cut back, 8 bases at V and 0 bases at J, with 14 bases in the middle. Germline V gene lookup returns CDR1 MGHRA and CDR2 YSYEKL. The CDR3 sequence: CASLPFPGSYNEQFF. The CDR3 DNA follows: TGCGCCAGCTTGCCTTTTCCAGGCTCCTACAATGAGCAGTTCTTC.

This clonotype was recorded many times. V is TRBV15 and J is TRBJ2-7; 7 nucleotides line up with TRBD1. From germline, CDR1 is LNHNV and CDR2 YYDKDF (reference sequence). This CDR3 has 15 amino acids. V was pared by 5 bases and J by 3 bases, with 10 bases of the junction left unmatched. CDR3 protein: CATSVTGRKDYEQYF. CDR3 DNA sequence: TGTGCCACCAGCGTGACAGGGAGAAAGGACTACGAGCAGTACTTC.

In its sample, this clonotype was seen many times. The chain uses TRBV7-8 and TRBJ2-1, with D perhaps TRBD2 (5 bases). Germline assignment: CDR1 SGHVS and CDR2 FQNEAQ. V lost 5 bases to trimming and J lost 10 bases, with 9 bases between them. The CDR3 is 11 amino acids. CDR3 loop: CASSPRREQFF. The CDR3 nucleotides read TGTGCCAGCAGCCCGAGGAGGGAGCAGTTCTTC.

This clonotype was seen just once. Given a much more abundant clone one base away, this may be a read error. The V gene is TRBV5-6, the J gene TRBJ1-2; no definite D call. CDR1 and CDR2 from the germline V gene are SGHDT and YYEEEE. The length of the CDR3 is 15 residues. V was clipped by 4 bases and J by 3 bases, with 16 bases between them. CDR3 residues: CASSRRGRHDYGYTF. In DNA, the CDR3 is TGTGCCAGCAGCCGACGCGGGCGGCATGACTATGGCTACACCTTC. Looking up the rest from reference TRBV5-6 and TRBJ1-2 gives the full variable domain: DAGVTQSPTHLIKTRGQQVTLRCSPKSGHDTVSWYQQALGQGPQFIFQYYEEEERQRGNFPDRFSGHQFPNYSSELNVNALLLGDSALYLCASSRRGRHDYGYTFGSGTRLTVV.

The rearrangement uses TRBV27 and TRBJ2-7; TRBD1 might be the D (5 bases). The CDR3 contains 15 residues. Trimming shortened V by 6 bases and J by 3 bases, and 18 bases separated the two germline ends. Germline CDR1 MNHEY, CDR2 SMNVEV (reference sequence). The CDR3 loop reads CASSPRGTSFYEQYF. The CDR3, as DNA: TGTGCCAGCAGCCCAAGGGGAACTTCTTTCTACGAGCAGTACTTC.

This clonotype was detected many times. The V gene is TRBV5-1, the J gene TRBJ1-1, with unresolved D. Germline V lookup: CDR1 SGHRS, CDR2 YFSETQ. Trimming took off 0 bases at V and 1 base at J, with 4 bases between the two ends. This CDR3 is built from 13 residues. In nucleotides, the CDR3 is TGCGCCAGCAGCTTGGACACGAACACTGAAGCTTTCTTT. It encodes CASSLDTNTEAFF.

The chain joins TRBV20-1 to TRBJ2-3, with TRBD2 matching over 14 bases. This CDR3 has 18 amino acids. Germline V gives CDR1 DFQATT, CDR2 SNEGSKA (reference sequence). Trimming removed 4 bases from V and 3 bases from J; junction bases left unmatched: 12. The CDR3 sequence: CSAMKPGTSGRKTDTQYF. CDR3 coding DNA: TGCAGTGCTATGAAACCCGGGACTAGCGGGAGAAAAACAGATACGCAGTATTTT.

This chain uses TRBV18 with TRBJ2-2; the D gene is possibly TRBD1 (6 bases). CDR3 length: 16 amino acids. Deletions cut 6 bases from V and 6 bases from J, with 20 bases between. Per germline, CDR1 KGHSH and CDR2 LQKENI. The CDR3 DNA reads TGTGCCAGCTCCCCTTATAGGTTGGACAGCGCCGGGGAGCTGTTTTTT. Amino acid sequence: CASSPYRLDSAGELFF.

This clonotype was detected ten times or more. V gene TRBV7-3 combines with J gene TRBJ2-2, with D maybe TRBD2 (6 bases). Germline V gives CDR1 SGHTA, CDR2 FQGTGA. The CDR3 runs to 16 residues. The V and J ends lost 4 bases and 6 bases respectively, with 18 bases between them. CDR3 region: CASSSANGLAPGELFF. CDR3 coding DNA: TGTGCCAGCAGCTCCGCCAATGGGCTAGCGCCCGGGGAGCTGTTTTTT. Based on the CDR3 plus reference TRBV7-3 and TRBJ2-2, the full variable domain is GAGVSQTPSNKVTEKGKYVELRCDPISGHTALYWYRQSLGQGPEFLIYFQGTGAADDSGLPNDRFFAVRPEGSVSTLKIQRTERGDSAVYLCASSSANGLAPGELFFGEGSRLTVL.

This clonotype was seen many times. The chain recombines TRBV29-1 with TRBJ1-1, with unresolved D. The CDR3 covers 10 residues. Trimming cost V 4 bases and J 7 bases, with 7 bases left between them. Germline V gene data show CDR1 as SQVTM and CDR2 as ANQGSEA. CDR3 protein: CSVVAGEAFF. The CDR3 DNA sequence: TGCAGCGTTGTGGCTGGTGAAGCTTTCTTT.

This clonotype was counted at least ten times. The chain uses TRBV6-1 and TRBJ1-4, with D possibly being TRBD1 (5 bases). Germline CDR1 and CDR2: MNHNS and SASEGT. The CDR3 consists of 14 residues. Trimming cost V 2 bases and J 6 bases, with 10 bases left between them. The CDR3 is CASSEWETDEKLFF. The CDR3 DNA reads TGTGCCAGCAGTGAATGGGAGACAGATGAAAAACTGTTTTTT.

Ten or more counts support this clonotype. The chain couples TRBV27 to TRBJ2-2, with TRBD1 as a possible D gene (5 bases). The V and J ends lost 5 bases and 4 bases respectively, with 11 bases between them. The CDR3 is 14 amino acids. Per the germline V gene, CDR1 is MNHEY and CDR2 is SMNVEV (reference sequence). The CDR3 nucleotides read TGTGCCAGCAGTCGGACACCTTTCACCGGGGAGCTGTTTTTT. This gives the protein CASSRTPFTGELFF.

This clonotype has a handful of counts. The CDR3 is CSASLTSGLSTDTQYF. The CDR3 nucleotides are TGCAGTGCTAGTTTGACTAGCGGGCTAAGCACAGATACGCAGTATTTT. The gene calls are TRBV20-1 and TRBJ2-3; TRBD2 aligns across 10 bases. This CDR3 contains 16 residues. The trim removed 3 bases at V and 0 bases at J, leaving 6 bases unmatched. The germline V gene has CDR1 DFQATT and CDR2 SNEGSKA (reference sequence).